This T cell receptor (beta chain) was retrieved from a study of tumor-infiltrating lymphocytes in primary liver carcinoma. RNA and DNA were co-extracted from about 20-30 mg of unsorted bulk tissue. Synthesis of TCR beta cDNA was carried out from about 0.55 ug total RNA with a constant-region primer. It was through three nested multiplex PCR rounds of slightly modified ARM-PCR that TCR beta libraries arose. TRBV1-TRBV30 forward primers and a C-beta reverse primer were used in the first two PCR rounds, which each ran for approximately 9 cycles. TCRdb reprocessed the multiplex PCR reads with MiXCR, giving one entry per CDR3 protein. The sample comprises 95,000 to 150,000 distinct CDR3 sequences, 60% to 70% of which are singletons, and about a tenth rests with the top ten. J gave up 7 bases and V 8 bases, and 7 bases lay outside the gene matches. Germline assignment: CDR1 SGHDN and CDR2 FVKESK. CDR3 length: 13 residues.

The sequence derives from a woman aged 60-75 years with primary liver carcinoma and hepatitis B virus infection. The chain is built from TRBV14 and TRBJ2-1, with 8 bases identical to TRBD1. The sample comprised liver tumor tissue from sampling region 1. Subset noted: tumor region T1, superior pole. The CDR3 DNA sequence: TGTGCCAGCGAGGCAGGGGGCGGGAATGAGCAGTTCTTC. It codes for CASEAGGGNEQFF.